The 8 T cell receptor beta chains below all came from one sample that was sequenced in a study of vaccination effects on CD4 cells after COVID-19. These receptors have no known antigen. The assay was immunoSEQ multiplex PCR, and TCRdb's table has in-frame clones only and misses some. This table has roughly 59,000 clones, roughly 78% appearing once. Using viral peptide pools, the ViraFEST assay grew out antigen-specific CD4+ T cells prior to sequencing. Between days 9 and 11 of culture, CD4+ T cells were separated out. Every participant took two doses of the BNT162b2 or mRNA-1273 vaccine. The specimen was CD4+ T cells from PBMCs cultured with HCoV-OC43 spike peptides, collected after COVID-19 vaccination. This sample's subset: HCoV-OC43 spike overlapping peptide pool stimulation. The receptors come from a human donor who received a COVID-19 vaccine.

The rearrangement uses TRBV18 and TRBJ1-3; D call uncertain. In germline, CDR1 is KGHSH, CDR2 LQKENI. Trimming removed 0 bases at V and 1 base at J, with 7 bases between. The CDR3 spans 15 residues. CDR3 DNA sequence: TGTGCCAGCTCACCACCCGGAGATTCTGGAAACACCATATATTTT. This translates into CASSPPGDSGNTIYF.

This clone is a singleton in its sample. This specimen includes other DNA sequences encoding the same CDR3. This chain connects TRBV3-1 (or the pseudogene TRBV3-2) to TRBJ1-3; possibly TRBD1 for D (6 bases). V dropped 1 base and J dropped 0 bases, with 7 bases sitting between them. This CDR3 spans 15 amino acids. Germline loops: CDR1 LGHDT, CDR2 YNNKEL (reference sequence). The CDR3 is CASSQGQASGNTIYF. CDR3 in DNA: TGTGCCAGCAGCCAAGGACAGGCCTCTGGAAACACCATATATTTT.

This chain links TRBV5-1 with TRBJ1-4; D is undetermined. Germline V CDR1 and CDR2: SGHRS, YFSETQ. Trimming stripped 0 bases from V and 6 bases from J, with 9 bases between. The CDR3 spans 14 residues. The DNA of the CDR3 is TGCGCCAGCAGCTTGGAGGCTGTCGATGAAAAACTGTTTTTT. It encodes CASSLEAVDEKLFF.

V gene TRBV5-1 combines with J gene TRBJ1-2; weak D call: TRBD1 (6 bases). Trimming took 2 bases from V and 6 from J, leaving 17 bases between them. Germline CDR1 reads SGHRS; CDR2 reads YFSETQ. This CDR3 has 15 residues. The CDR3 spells CASSLQGVKYDGYTF. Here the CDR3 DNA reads TGCGCCAGCAGCTTACAGGGTGTCAAGTATGATGGCTACACCTTC.

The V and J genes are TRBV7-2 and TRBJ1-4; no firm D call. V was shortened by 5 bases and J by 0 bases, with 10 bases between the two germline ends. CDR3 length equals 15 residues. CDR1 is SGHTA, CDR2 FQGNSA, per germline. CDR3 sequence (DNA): TGTGCCAGCAGCCCTGACGCCGCAACTAATGAAAAACTGTTTTTT. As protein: CASSPDAATNEKLFF. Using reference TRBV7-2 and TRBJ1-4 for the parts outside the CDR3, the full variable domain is GAGVSQSPSNKVTEKGKDVELRCDPISGHTALYWYRQSLGQGLEFLIYFQGNSAPDKSGLPSDRFSAERTGGSVSTLTIQRTQQEDSAVYLCASSPDAATNEKLFFGSGTQLSVL.

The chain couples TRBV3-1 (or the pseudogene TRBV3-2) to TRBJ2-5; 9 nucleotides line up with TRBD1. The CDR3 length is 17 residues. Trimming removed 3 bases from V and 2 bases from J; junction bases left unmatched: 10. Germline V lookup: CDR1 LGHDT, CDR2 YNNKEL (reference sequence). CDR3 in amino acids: CASSHLGQGSQQETQYF. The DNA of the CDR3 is TGTGCCAGCAGCCACCTAGGACAGGGGTCACAACAAGAGACCCAGTACTTC.

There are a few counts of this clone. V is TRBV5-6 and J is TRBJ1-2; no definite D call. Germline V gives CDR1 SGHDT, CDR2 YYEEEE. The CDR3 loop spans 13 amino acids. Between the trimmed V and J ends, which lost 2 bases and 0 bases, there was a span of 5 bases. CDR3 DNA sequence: TGTGCCAGCAGCTTCTCCGCTAACTATGGCTACACCTTC. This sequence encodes CASSFSANYGYTF.

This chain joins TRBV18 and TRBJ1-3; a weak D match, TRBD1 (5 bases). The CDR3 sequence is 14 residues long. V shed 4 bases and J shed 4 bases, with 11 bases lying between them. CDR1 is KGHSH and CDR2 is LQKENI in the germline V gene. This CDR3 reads CASSQGAAGNTIYF. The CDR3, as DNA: TGTGCCAGCTCACAAGGGGCAGCGGGAAACACCATATATTTT.